These 25 T cell receptor beta chains share one sample of origin, sequenced in a study of T-cell reconstitution after alpha-beta-depleted transplantation in children (dated by TCRdb to about 2016). The method behind the library was PCR. Sequencing used an Illumina HiSeq 2500. Molecular barcoding was employed in the preparation of TCR libraries, with unique molecular identifiers being used to normalize TCRbeta repertoire quantification. The public sequencing data were trimmed at Q25 with fastp and processed into clonotypes with MiXCR by TCRdb, which kept only in-frame beta chains. One record per CDR3 amino acid sequence lists the most common genes and DNA. The sample records about 610,000 distinct CDR3 sequences, about 10% of which are singletons. Roughly 3.9% of the sample is held by the ten biggest clonotypes. Sequencing used PBMCs from the stem cell graft donor, obtained from the stem cell graft. The receptors come from a human donor who donated a stem cell graft to a child with acute myeloid leukemia.

The V and J genes are TRBV29-1 and TRBJ2-1; D is possibly TRBD1 (6 bases). Deletions cut 0 bases from V and 4 bases from J, with 16 bases between. From germline, CDR1 is SQVTM and CDR2 ANQGSEA. This CDR3 region has 16 residues. Written as DNA, the CDR3 is TGCAGCGTTGAAGATCAGGACAGCGAGGTGTACAATGAGCAGTTCTTC. Protein product: CSVEDQDSEVYNEQFF.

The table lists this clonotype with many counts. V and J are TRBV20-1 and TRBJ2-7; perhaps TRBD1 as D (6 bases). V lost 5 bases and J lost 0, with 17 bases in between. The CDR3 spans 15 residues. Germline assignment: CDR1 DFQATT and CDR2 SNEGSKA (reference sequence). The CDR3 region has the DNA TGCAGTGCTCGAGGGGGACCTGCAAGCTCCTACGAGCAGTACTTC. Residues: CSARGGPASSYEQYF.

This clonotype showed up just once. The CDR3 DNA reads TGTGCCATCTGGAGCCGGGACAGCTCCTACGAGCAGTACTTC. It yields the protein CAIWSRDSSYEQYF. This chain connects TRBV12-3 or TRBV12-4 to TRBJ2-7; TRBD1 aligns across 7 bases. J gave up 0 bases and V 10 bases, and 9 bases lay outside the gene matches. The CDR3 totals 14 residues.

This rearrangement joins TRBV12-3 or TRBV12-4 to TRBJ1-5; 10 bases are a match to TRBD1. J gave up 5 bases and V 5 bases, and 0 bases lay outside the gene matches. There are 13 residues in the CDR3. CDR3 in DNA: TGTGCCAGCAGTGGGACAGGGGATCAGCCCCAGCATTTT. This gives the protein CASSGTGDQPQHF.

This clonotype showed up many times. The CDR3 nucleotides read TGTGCCAGCGTCAAGGGATCGGGGAACACCGGGGAGCTGTTTTTT. This codes for CASVKGSGNTGELFF. The rearrangement uses TRBV12-3 or TRBV12-4 and TRBJ2-2; D is undetermined. The CDR3 runs to 15 residues. Trimming left V 8 bases short and J 1 base short, with 14 bases between.

The chain employs TRBV29-1 and TRBJ2-3, with TRBD2 identical over 10 bases. The germline V gene encodes CDR1 SQVTM and CDR2 ANQGSEA. The CDR3 extends over 14 amino acids. J was trimmed by 4 bases and V by 5 bases; bases with no gene match: 6. CDR3 loop: CSVSQREGPDTQYF. CDR3 nucleotide sequence: TGCAGCGTTTCGCAGCGGGAGGGCCCAGATACGCAGTATTTT.

This rearrangement joins TRBV5-1 to TRBJ2-3, with TRBD2 identical over 7 bases. With V trimmed by 3 bases and J by 6 bases, 13 bases remained unmatched. CDR3 length: 16 amino acids. Per the germline V gene, CDR1 is SGHRS and CDR2 is YFSETQ. The CDR3 spells CASSWGGSRVVDTQYF. The CDR3 nucleotides are TGCGCCAGCAGCTGGGGGGGGAGCCGAGTGGTCGATACGCAGTATTTT.

This clonotype was observed at least ten times. The J gene is TRBJ1-2, the V gene TRBV10-3; 7 nucleotides line up with TRBD1. Germline V CDR1 and CDR2: ENHRY, SYGVKD. This CDR3 comprises 15 residues. Trimming at V came to 5 bases and at J to 0 bases, leaving 6 bases not matched to a gene. Here the CDR3 reads CAISRGTDANYGYTF. The CDR3, as DNA: TGTGCCATCAGTAGGGGGACAGATGCTAACTATGGCTACACCTTC.

This clonotype was seen at least ten times. J is TRBJ2-3 and V is TRBV28; D is perhaps TRBD2 (6 bases). Germline CDR1 MDHEN, CDR2 SYDVKM. The CDR3 is 15 residues long. V lost 4 bases and J 2 bases, leaving 13 bases between the germline ends. This CDR3 reads CASSYPGAYTDTQYF. The CDR3 coding sequence is TGTGCCAGCAGTTACCCGGGAGCCTACACAGATACGCAGTATTTT.

The chain combines TRBV12-3 or TRBV12-4 with TRBJ2-7, with 7 positions matching TRBD1. The CDR3 length is 14 residues. Germline trimming cut 7 bases from V and 4 bases from J; bases unmatched to any gene: 10. The CDR3 DNA follows: TGTGCCAGCACCGACGGGACAGTTCGGTACGAGCAGTACTTC. It codes for CASTDGTVRYEQYF.

This clonotype has a handful of counts. V usage is TRBV20-1 and J usage is TRBJ2-1; D not resolved. CDR1 DFQATT and CDR2 SNEGSKA come from the germline V gene (reference sequence). The CDR3 runs 16 residues. The germline V and J ends were trimmed by 5 bases and 2 bases, with 19 bases remaining between them. This CDR3 is CSAPQSKAPTYNEQFF. DNA of the CDR3: TGCAGTGCTCCCCAGAGCAAGGCGCCCACCTACAATGAGCAGTTCTTC.

This clonotype has ten or more counts. The chain recombines TRBV12-3 or TRBV12-4 with TRBJ1-5; tentative D call: TRBD1 (6 bases). There are 12 residues in the CDR3. V dropped 7 bases and J dropped 11 bases, with 15 bases sitting between them. The CDR3, as DNA: TGTGCCAGCACCCTGGGTCAGGGGTCCCAGCATTTT. Amino acids: CASTLGQGSQHF.

This clonotype has just a few counts. The CDR3 DNA reads TGTGCCAGCAGCTATACTCAGGGGCCTCAGCCCCAGCATTTT. Protein: CASSYTQGPQPQHF. The chain carries TRBV7-9 and TRBJ1-5; a possible D gene is TRBD1 (6 bases). The V gene's germline CDR1 is SEHNR and CDR2 FQNEAQ (reference sequence). CDR3 length: 14 amino acids. V lost 4 bases and J lost 6, with 13 bases in between.

This clonotype has a count of ten or more. The chain joins TRBV7-2 to TRBJ2-1; the D gene is possibly TRBD2 (6 bases). This CDR3 has 15 residues. V was cut by 5 bases and J by 5 bases, with 16 bases left in between. Germline V gene sequence: CDR1 SGHTA, CDR2 FQGNSA. The CDR3 sequence is CASSIGTGWNNEQFF. The CDR3 bases are TGTGCCAGCAGCATTGGGACTGGATGGAACAATGAGCAGTTCTTC.

This clonotype was seen a handful of times. DNA for the CDR3: TGTGCCACCAGCCTACCGGGTTCCCTGGCAGAGACCCAGTACTTC. Amino acids: CATSLPGSLAETQYF. The gene calls are TRBV15 and TRBJ2-5; D is uncertain. The ends were cut back, 5 bases at V and 4 bases at J, with 17 bases in the middle. The CDR3 totals 15 residues. Germline CDR1 LNHNV, CDR2 YYDKDF (reference sequence).

The chain is built from TRBV20-1 and TRBJ2-1; TRBD2 matches 11 bases. The germline gives CDR1 DFQATT, CDR2 SNEGSKA (reference sequence). V lost 3 bases and J lost 4; bases outside the gene matches: 11. The CDR3 totals 17 residues. The CDR3 sequence is CSASRGTGTSGYNEQFF. The CDR3 DNA sequence: TGCAGTGCTAGCCGGGGGACCGGGACTAGCGGATACAATGAGCAGTTCTTC.

This clonotype showed up many times. The chain carries TRBV3-1 and TRBJ2-1; TRBD2 matches at 9 bases. Trimming at V came to 2 bases and at J to 3 bases, leaving 8 bases not matched to a gene. The CDR3 runs 17 residues. The V gene's germline CDR1 is LGHDT and CDR2 YNNKEL (reference sequence). CDR3 coding DNA: TGTGCCAGCAGCCAACCTACAAGCGGGAGGCTCTACAATGAGCAGTTCTTC. Its protein product is CASSQPTSGRLYNEQFF.

This clonotype has at least ten counts. This chain joins TRBV7-2 and TRBJ2-3, with D possibly TRBD2 on 5 matching bases. Germline CDR1 reads SGHTA; CDR2 reads FQGNSA. This CDR3 is built from 13 residues. Trimming stripped 5 bases from V and 5 bases from J, with 11 bases between. This CDR3 is CASSRLRQDTQYF. In DNA form, the CDR3 reads TGTGCCAGCAGCCGACTACGTCAAGATACGCAGTATTTT.

This clonotype came up many times. This chain connects TRBV5-1 to TRBJ1-4, with D uncertain. Germline V lookup: CDR1 SGHRS, CDR2 YFSETQ. Trimming left V 4 bases short and J 1 base short, with 20 bases between. The length of the CDR3 is 18 residues. CDR3 DNA: TGCGCCAGCAGCCCCCGCGGGTTTGTTGATAGAACTAATGAAAAACTGTTTTTT. It is translated as CASSPRGFVDRTNEKLFF.

This clonotype was counted many times. The chain has TRBV5-1 and TRBJ1-1; TRBD1 might be the D (6 bases). Deletions cut 6 bases from V and 1 base from J, with 10 bases between. Germline V gene lookup returns CDR1 SGHRS and CDR2 YFSETQ. The CDR3 has 13 residues. In DNA, the CDR3 is TGCGCCAGCACCAGGACAGAGAACACTGAAGCTTTCTTT. Translating gives CASTRTENTEAFF. Filled out from reference TRBV5-1 and TRBJ1-1, the complete variable domain reads KAGVTQTPRYLIKTRGQQVTLSCSPISGHRSVSWYQQTPGQGLQFLFEYFSETQRNKGNFPGRFSGRQFSNSRSEMNVSTLELGDSALYLCASTRTENTEAFFGQGTRLTVV.

The V gene is TRBV9, the J gene TRBJ2-5, with TRBD2 matching over 7 bases. The CDR3 is 13 amino acids. Germline V gene sequence: CDR1 SGDLS, CDR2 YYNGEE. With V trimmed by 8 bases and J by 4 bases, 8 bases remained unmatched. The CDR3 bases are TGTGCCAGTAACCCCGGGGGGATAGAGACCCAGTACTTC. Residues: CASNPGGIETQYF.

On this clonotype itself: This clone may be a read error of a much larger clone one base away. This sequence joins TRBV12-3 or TRBV12-4 and TRBJ2-1; D is unclear. The V and J ends lost 5 bases and 5 bases respectively, with 13 bases between them. The CDR3 runs 14 residues. CDR3 DNA sequence: TGTGCCAGCAGTCCGGTGACTTATAACAATGAGCAGTTCTTC. Translation: CASSPVTYNNEQFF.

V usage is TRBV6-2 or TRBV6-3 and J usage is TRBJ2-1, with a tentative D call TRBD2 (5 bases). Trimming removed 6 bases from V and 0 bases from J, with 12 bases in between. Looked up from germline, CDR1 is MNHEY and CDR2 is SVGEGT. The CDR3 extends over 15 amino acids. The CDR3: CASSKTGNSYNEQFF. Here the CDR3 DNA reads TGTGCCAGCAGCAAGACCGGGAACTCCTACAATGAGCAGTTCTTC.

This clonotype was seen many times. CDR3 nucleotides: TGTGCCATCAGTGGGGACAGGACACAAGGTCCCCAGGAGACCCAGTACTTC. Protein sequence: CAISGDRTQGPQETQYF. The J gene is TRBJ2-5, the V gene TRBV10-3, with 8 bases fitting TRBD1. This CDR3 contains 17 residues. Looked up from germline, CDR1 is ENHRY and CDR2 is SYGVKD. V shed 4 bases, J shed 5 bases, and the junction held 15 bases outside the gene matches.

A single count supports this clonotype. The rearrangement joins TRBV7-9 to TRBJ1-2; D call uncertain. The V end lost 3 bases, the J end lost 7 bases, and 21 bases lay between the germline ends. This CDR3 spans 16 amino acids. CDR1 is SEHNR, CDR2 FQNEAQ, per germline (reference sequence). CDR3 region: CASSLDGVLGGGGYTF. CDR3 sequence (DNA): TGTGCCAGCAGCTTGGACGGGGTCCTCGGCGGCGGTGGCTACACCTTC.